This entry concerns a single TCR beta chain. The CDR3 sequence is 16 residues long. Germline CDR1 KGHSH, CDR2 LQKENI. Trimming took 0 bases from V and 10 from J; bases not matched to a gene: 10. The sample is drawn from a study of chemoradiotherapy in HPV16-positive cancers. Profiling relied on immunoSEQ multiplex PCR, and the TCRdb table lists in-frame clones only, not all of them. This table holds around 15,000 clones, more than 75% found once. The chain has TRBV18 and TRBJ2-1; 9 positions agree with TRBD1. The receptor was isolated from a human donor with HPV-associated anogenital cancer. Sampling took place from a patient who underwent chemoradiotherapy. As DNA, the CDR3 is TGTGCCAGCTCACCACCGAGGACAGGGGTGGGAAGGGAGCAGTTCTTC. Encoded protein: CASSPPRTGVGREQFF.